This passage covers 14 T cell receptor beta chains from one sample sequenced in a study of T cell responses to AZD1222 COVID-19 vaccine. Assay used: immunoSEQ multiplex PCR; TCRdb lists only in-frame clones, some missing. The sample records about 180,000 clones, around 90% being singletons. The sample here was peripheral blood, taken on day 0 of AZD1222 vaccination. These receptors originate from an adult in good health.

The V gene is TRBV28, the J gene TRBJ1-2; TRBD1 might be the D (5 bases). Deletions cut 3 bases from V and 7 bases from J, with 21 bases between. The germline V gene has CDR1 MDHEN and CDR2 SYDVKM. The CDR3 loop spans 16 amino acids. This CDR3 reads CASSLGGAGRTSGYTF. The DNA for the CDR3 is TGTGCCAGCAGTTTGGGAGGGGCAGGGCGTACGAGTGGCTACACCTTC.

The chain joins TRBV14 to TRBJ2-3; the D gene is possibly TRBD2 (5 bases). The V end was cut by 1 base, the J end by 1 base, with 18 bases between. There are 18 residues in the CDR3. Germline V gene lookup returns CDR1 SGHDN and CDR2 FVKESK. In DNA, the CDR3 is TGTGCCAGCAGCCAAGCCTTGGGATCGGGATTGGGCACAGATACGCAGTATTTT. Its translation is CASSQALGSGLGTDTQYF.

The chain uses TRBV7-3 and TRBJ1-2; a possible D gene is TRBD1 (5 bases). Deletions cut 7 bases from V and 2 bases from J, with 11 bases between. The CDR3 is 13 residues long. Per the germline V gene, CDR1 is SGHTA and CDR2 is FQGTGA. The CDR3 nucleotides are TGTGCCAGCATGATTAAGGGGAACTATGGCTACACCTTC. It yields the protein CASMIKGNYGYTF.

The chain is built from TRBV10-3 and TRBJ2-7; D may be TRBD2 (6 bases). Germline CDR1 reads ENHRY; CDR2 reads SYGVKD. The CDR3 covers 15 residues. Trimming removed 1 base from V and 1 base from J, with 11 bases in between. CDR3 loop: CAISEYQGTSYEQYF. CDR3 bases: TGTGCCATCAGTGAGTATCAAGGGACTTCCTACGAGCAGTACTTC.

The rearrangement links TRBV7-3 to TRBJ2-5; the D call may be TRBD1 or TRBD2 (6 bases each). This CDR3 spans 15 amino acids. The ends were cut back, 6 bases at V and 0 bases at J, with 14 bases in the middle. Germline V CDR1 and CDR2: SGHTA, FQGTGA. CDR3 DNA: TGTGCCAGCAGTCCCGGAGGGGGGTACCAAGAGACCCAGTACTTC. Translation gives CASSPGGGYQETQYF.

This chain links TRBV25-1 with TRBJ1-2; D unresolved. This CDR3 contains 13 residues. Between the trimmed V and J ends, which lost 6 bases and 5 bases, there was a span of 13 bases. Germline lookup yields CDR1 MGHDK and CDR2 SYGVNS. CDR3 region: CASSPGRSYGYTF. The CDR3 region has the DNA TGTGCCAGCAGCCCAGGCAGGTCTTATGGCTACACCTTC.

The CDR3 DNA sequence: TGTGCCAGCAGGGGTCTCAGCGGGCCCGGGGAGCTGTTTTTT. Translation gives CASRGLSGPGELFF. The chain employs TRBV7-6 and TRBJ2-2; perhaps TRBD2 as D (6 bases). This CDR3 is 14 amino acids long. The V end lost 6 bases, the J end lost 6 bases, and 14 bases lay between the germline ends. Germline loops: CDR1 SGHVS, CDR2 FNYEAQ.

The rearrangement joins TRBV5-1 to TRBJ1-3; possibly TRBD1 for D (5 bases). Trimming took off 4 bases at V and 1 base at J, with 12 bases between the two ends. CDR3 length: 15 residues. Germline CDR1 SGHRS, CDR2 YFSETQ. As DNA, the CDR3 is TGCGCCAGCAGCGCCAGTGGGGCGTCTGGAAACACCATATATTTT. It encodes CASSASGASGNTIYF.

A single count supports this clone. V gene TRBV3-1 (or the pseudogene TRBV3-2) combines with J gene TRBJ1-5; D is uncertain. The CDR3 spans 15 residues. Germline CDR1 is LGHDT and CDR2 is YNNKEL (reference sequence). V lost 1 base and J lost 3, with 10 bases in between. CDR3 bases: TGTGCCAGCAGCCAAGGTGGGGTGGCCAATCAGCCCCAGCATTTT. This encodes CASSQGGVANQPQHF.

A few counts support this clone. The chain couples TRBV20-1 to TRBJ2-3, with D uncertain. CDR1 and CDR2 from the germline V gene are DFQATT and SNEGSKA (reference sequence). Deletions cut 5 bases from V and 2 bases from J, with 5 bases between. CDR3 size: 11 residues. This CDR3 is CSARYTDTQYF. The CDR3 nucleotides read TGCAGTGCTCGCTACACAGATACGCAGTATTTT.

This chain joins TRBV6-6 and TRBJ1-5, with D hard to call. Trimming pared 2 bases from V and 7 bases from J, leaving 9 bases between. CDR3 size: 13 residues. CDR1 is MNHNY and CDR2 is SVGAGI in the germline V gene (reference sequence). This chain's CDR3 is CASSYEVRQPQHF. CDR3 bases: TGTGCCAGCAGTTACGAGGTGCGGCAGCCCCAGCATTTT.

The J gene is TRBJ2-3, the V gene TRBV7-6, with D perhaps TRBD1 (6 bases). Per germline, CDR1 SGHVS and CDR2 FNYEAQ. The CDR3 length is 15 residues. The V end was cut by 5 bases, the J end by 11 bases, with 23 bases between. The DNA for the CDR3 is TGTGCCAGCAGCCCTCCCGGACAGCCCAACGGTGAGCAGTATTTT. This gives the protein CASSPPGQPNGEQYF.

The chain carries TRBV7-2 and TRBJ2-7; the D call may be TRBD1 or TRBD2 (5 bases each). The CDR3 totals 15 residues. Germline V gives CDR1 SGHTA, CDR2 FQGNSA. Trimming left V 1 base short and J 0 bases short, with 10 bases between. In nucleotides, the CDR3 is TGTGCCAGCAGCTTAGGACCCGGGACCTCCTACGAGCAGTACTTC. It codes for CASSLGPGTSYEQYF. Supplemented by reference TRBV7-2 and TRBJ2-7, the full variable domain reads GAGVSQSPSNKVTEKGKDVELRCDPISGHTALYWYRQSLGQGLEFLIYFQGNSAPDKSGLPSDRFSAERTGGSVSTLTIQRTQQEDSAVYLCASSLGPGTSYEQYFGPGTRLTVT.

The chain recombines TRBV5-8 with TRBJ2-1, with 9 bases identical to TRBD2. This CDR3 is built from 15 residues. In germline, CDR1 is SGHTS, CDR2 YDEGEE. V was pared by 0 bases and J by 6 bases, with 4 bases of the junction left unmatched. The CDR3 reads CASSLGLAGFNEQFF. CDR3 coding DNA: TGTGCCAGCAGCTTGGGCCTAGCGGGGTTCAATGAGCAGTTCTTC.